This T cell receptor (beta chain) was documented in a study of blood T cell repertoires in COVID-19. Study-wide background: Samples of COVID-19 (acute and convalescent) were obtained from the United States, Italy and Spain. Sources were T cells, B-cell-depleted T cells, or PBMCs; the material itself was cDNA or gDNA.

The participants were between 18 and 89 years old and came from roughly 25 US areas. Participants reported their clinical history, and cohort assignment relied on those reports. CDR1 and CDR2 from the germline V gene are PRHDT and FYEKMQ (reference sequence). Trimming removed 6 bases from V and 11 bases from J, with 16 bases in between. This CDR3 region has 12 residues. Clones were read by immunoSEQ multiplex PCR, and TCRdb kept only the in-frame ones, dropping some. The data contain fewer than 250,000 clones, roughly 86% of them singletons. This sequence originates from a woman aged 25 to 39 with acute COVID-19. The V and J genes are TRBV13 and TRBJ1-1; D is unresolved. Sequenced sample: PBMCs or T cells enriched from blood (not recorded which). The chain's CDR3 is CASSPTGSWAFF. The CDR3 DNA is TGTGCCAGCAGTCCAACGGGTTCATGGGCTTTCTTT. Using reference TRBV13 and TRBJ1-1 for the parts outside the CDR3, the full variable domain is AAGVIQSPRHLIKEKRETATLKCYPIPRHDTVYWYQQGPGQDPQFLISFYEKMQSDKGSIPDRFSAQQFSDYHSELNMSSLELGDSALYFCASSPTGSWAFFGQGTRLTVV.